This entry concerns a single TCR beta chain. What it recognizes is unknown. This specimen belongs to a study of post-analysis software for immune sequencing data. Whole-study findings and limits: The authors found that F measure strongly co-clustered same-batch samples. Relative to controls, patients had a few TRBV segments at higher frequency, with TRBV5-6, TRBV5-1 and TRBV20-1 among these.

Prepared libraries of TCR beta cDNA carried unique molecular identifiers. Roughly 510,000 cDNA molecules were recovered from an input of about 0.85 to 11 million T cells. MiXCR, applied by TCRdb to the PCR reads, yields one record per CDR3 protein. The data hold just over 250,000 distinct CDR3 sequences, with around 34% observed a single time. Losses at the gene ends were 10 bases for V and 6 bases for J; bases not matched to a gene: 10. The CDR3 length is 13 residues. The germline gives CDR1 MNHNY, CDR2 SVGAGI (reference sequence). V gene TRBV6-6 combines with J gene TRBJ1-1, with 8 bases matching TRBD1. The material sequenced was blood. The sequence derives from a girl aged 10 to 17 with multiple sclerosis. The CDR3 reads CAIKQGARSEAFF. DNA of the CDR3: TGTGCCATCAAGCAGGGGGCGAGGTCTGAAGCTTTCTTT.